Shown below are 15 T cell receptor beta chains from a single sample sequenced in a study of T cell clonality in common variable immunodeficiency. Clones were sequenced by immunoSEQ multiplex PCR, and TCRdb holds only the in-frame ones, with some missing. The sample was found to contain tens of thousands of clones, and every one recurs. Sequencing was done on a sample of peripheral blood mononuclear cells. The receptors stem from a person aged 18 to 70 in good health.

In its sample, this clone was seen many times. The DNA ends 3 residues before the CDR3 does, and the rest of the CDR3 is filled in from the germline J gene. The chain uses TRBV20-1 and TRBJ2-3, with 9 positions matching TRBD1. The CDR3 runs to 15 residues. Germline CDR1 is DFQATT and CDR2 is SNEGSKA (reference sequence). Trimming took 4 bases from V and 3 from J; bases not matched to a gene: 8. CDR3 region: CSATGTGTLTDTQYF. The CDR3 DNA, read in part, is TGCAGTGCTACGGGGACAGGGACTTTGACAGATACG.

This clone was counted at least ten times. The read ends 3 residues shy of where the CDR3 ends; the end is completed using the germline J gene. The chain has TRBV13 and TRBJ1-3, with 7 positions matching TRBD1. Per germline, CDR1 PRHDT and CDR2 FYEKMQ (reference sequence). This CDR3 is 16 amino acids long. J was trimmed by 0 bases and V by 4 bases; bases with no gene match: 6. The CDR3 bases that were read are TGTGCCAGCAGCTCCGACAGGGACTTCTCTGGAAACACC. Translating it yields CASSSDRDFSGNT. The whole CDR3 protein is CASSSDRDFSGNTIYF.

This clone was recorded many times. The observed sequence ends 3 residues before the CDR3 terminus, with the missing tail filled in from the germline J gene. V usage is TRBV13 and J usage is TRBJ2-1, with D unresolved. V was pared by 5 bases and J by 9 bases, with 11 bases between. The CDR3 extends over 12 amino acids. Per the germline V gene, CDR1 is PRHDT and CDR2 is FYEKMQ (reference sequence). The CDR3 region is CASSPPVGEQFF. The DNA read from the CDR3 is TGTGCCAGCAGCCCACCAGTTGGTGAG.

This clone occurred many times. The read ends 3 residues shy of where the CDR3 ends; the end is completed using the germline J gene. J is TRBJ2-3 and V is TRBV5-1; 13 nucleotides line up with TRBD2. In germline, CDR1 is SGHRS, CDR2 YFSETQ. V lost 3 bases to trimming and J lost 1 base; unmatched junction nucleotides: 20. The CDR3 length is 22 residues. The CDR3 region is CASSSNLARGLAGSKGTDTQYF. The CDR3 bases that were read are TGCGCCAGCAGCTCAAACCTTGCCCGGGGACTAGCGGGATCAAAAGGCACAGATACG.

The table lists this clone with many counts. The CDR3 bases that were read are TGTGCCTCCGCCGACAGTTTGAACACTGAA. It encodes CASADSLNTE. The CDR3 in its entirety is CASADSLNTEAFF. The chain uses TRBV19 and TRBJ1-1; weak D call: TRBD1 (5 bases). The read stops 3 residues short of the end of the CDR3; the missing end is completed from the germline J gene. The CDR3 is 13 residues long. Trimming stripped 11 bases from V and 0 bases from J, with 13 bases between. Per the germline V gene, CDR1 is LNHDA and CDR2 is SQIVND (reference sequence).

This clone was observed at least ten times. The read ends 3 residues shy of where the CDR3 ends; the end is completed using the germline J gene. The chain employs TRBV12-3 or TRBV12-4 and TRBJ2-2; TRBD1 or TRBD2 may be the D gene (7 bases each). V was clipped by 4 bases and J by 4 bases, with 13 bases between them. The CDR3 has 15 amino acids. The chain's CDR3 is CASSSGRGPTGELFF. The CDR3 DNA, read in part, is TGTGCCAGCAGTTCGGGGAGGGGGCCCACCGGGGAG.

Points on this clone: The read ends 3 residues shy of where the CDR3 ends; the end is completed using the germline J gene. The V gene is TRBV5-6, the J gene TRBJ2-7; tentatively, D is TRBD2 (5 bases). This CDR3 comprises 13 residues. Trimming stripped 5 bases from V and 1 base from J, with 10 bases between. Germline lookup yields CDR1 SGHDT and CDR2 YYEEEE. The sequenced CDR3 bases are TGTGCCAGCAGTTTTAGCGAATCCTACGAG. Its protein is CASSFSESYE. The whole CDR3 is CASSFSESYEQYF.

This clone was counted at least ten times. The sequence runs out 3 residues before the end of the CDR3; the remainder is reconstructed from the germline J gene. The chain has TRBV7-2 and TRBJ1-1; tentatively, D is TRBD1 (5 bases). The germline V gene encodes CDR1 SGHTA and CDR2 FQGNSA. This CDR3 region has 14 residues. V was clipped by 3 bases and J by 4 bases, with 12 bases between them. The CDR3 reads CASSFLTQGTEAFF. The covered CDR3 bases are TGTGCCAGCAGCTTTCTGACTCAGGGCACTGAA.

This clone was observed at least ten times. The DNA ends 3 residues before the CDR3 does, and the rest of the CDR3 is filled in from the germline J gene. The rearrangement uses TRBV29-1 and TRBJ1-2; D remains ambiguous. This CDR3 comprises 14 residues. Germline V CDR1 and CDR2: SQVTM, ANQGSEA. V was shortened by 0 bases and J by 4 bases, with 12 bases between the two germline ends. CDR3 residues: CSVEEWQPGYGYTF. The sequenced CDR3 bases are TGCAGCGTTGAAGAGTGGCAGCCGGGCTATGGC.

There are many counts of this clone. The sequenced CDR3 bases are TGTGCCAGCAGCTTAGAAGGGTTTCGAGAGACC. This sequence encodes CASSLEGFRET. The entire CDR3 protein reads CASSLEGFRETQYF. The chain is built from TRBV7-2 and TRBJ2-5, with D hard to call. Read data end 3 residues before the CDR3 end; the end is taken from the germline J gene. Germline V gene data show CDR1 as SGHTA and CDR2 as FQGNSA. The germline V and J ends were trimmed by 1 base and 4 bases, with 10 bases remaining between them. The CDR3 contains 14 residues.

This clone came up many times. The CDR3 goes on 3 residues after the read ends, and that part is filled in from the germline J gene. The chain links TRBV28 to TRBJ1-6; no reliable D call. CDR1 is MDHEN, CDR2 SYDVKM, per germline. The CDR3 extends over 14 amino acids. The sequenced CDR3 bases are TGTGCCAGCAGTCCCCCCGGGTTTATGATTCCC. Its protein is CASSPPGFMIP. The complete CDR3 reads CASSPPGFMIPLHF.

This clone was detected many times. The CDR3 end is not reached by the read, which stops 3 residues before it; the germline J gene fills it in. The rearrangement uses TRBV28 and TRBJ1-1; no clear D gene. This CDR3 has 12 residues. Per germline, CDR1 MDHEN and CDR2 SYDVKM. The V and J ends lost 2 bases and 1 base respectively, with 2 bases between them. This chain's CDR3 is CASSLRNTEAFF. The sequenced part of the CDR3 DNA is TGTGCCAGCAGTTTACGGAACACTGAA.

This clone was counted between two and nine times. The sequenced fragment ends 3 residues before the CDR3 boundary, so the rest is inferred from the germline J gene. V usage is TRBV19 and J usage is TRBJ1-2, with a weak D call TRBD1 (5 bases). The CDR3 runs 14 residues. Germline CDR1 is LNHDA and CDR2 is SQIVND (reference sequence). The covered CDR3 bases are TGTGCCAGTAGTCGAGGGACTAACACCTACGAC. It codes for CASSRGTNTYD. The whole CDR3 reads CASSRGTNTYDYTF. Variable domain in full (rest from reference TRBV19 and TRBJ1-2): DGGITQSPKYLFRKEGQNVTLSCEQNLNHDAMYWYRQDPGQGLRLIYYSQIVNDFQKGDIAEGYSVSREKKESFPLTVTSAQKNPTAFYLCASSRGTNTYDYTFGSGTRLTVV.

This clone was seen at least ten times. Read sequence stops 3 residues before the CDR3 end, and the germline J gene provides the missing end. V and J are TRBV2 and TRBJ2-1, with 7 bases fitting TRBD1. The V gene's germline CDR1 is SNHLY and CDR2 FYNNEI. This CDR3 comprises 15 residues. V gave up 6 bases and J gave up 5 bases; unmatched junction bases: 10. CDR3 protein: CASRGDSLGHNEQFF. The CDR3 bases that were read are TGTGCCAGCAGAGGGGACAGCCTAGGGCACAATGAG.

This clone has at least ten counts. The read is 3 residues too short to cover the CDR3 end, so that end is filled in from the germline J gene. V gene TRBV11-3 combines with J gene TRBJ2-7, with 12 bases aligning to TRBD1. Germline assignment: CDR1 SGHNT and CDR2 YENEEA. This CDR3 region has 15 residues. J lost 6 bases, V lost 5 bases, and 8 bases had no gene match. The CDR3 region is CASSLRRDRGREQYF. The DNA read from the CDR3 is TGTGCCAGCAGCCTACGCAGGGACAGGGGGCGCGAG. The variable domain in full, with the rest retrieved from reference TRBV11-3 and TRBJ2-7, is EAGVVQSPRYKIIEKKQPVAFWCNPISGHNTLYWYLQNLGQGPELLIRYENEEAVDDSQLPKDRFSAERLKGVDSTLKIQPAELGDSAVYLCASSLRRDRGREQYFGPGTRLTVT.